Listed below are T cell receptor beta chains from one sample, sequenced in a study of identical twins. TCRdb processed the 5' RACE reads anew with MiXCR; each CDR3 protein has one entry. The sample consists of 400,000 to 550,000 distinct CDR3 sequences, around an eighth of them appearing once. These data also formed part of another study, on yellow fever vaccine responses in identical twins.

Source material: CD4+ T cells sorted from blood. The receptors stem from a woman between 18 and 29 years old in good health. Both conserved end residues are part of each CDR3. The order of the fields is J gene, D gene, V gene, clone size, CDR3 protein, CDR3 DNA. D genes are given only for firm matches. For some rows the clone size is stated as once, few or many, or as a class when expanded; others skip it.

>TRBJ2-5|.|TRBV20-1|.
CSARSSTRGQETQYF
TGCAGTGCTAGAAGTTCCACCCGAGGCCAAGAGACCCAGTACTTC
>TRBJ1-2|.|TRBV12-3/TRBV12-4|many
CASSLATAYGYTF
TGTGCCAGCAGTTTAGCGACAGCCTATGGCTACACCTTC
>TRBJ2-1|.|TRBV12-3/TRBV12-4|many
CASSLAHEQFF
TGTGCCAGCAGTTTAGCCCATGAGCAGTTCTTC
>TRBJ2-3|.|TRBV20-1|few
CSALWLRTDTQYF
TGCAGTGCCCTCTGGCTTAGGACAGATACGCAGTATTTT
>TRBJ1-2|.|TRBV7-9|.
CASSLLQFGYTF
TGTGCCAGCAGCTTATTACAGTTTGGCTACACCTTC
>TRBJ2-1|TRBD2|TRBV7-3|few
CASSFSGGRPYNEQFF
TGTGCCAGCAGTTTTAGCGGGGGTAGACCCTACAATGAGCAGTTCTTC
>TRBJ2-7|TRBD2|TRBV20-1|few
CSARRLASYEQYF
TGCAGTGCTAGAAGACTAGCATCCTACGAGCAGTACTTC
>TRBJ2-7|.|TRBV5-1|many
CASSPTAGSYEQYF
TGCGCCAGCAGCCCGACCGCAGGTTCCTACGAGCAGTACTTC
>TRBJ2-3|TRBD1|TRBV5-1|many
CASSRTGAFADTQYF
TGCGCCAGCAGCCGCACAGGGGCATTTGCAGATACGCAGTATTTT
>TRBJ2-3|.|TRBV6-5|.
CASSYPGDCTDTQYF
TGTGCCAGCAGTTACCCGGGTGATTGCACAGATACGCAGTATTTT
>TRBJ2-1|TRBD1|TRBV12-3/TRBV12-4|.
CASSSGQGGSEQFF
TGTGCCAGCAGTTCCGGACAGGGGGGAAGTGAGCAGTTCTTC
>TRBJ2-7|.|TRBV6-1|.
CASSDDVRRSSYEQYF
TGTGCCAGCAGTGACGATGTCAGAAGAAGCTCCTACGAGCAGTACTTC
>TRBJ2-1|TRBD2|TRBV5-6|.
CASSFLLGRGNEQFF
TGTGCCAGCAGCTTCCTACTAGGGAGGGGCAATGAGCAGTTCTTC
>TRBJ1-6|TRBD1|TRBV12-3/TRBV12-4|few
CASSLVAGGNSPLHF
TGTGCCAGCAGTTTAGTTGCAGGGGGTAATTCACCCCTCCACTTT
>TRBJ2-7|TRBD2|TRBV6-1|.
CASSEVTSGGSRNEQYF
TGTGCCAGCAGTGAAGTTACTAGCGGGGGTTCTAGGAACGAGCAGTACTTC
>TRBJ2-5|.|TRBV4-3|.
CASSRPSGDPGETQYF
TGCGCCAGCAGCCGACCCAGCGGTGACCCTGGGGAGACCCAGTACTTC
>TRBJ2-2|.|TRBV4-1|few
CASSYGPTGSVGGELFF
TGCGCCAGCAGCTACGGACCGACTGGCAGCGTAGGCGGGGAGCTGTTTTTT
>TRBJ2-7|TRBD2|TRBV4-3|few
CASSQDLASGGYEQYF
TGCGCCAGCAGCCAAGATCTGGCTAGCGGGGGGTACGAGCAGTACTTC
>TRBJ2-7|.|TRBV6-2/TRBV6-3|.
CATRRGSYEQYF
TGTGCCACCCGGAGGGGCTCCTACGAGCAGTACTTC
>TRBJ2-1|TRBD1|TRBV15|.
CATSRDSGQGARLSQFF
TGTGCCACCAGCAGAGATTCGGGACAGGGGGCGAGACTATCACAGTTCTTC
>TRBJ2-1|.|TRBV5-1|.
CASSVGRYNEQFF
TGCGCCAGCAGCGTGGGGCGCTACAATGAGCAGTTCTTC
>TRBJ2-7|TRBD1|TRBV27|few
CASSFPDGTGLFFEQYF
TGTGCCAGCAGTTTCCCGGATGGGACAGGGCTGTTCTTCGAGCAGTACTTC
>TRBJ1-1|.|TRBV11-2|few
CASSPRSYEAFF
TGTGCCAGCAGCCCCCGTAGTTATGAAGCTTTCTTT
>TRBJ2-6|.|TRBV5-1|.
CASSLRVRESSGANVLTF
TGCGCCAGCAGCTTGCGGGTCAGGGAGAGCTCTGGGGCCAACGTCCTGACTTTC
>TRBJ2-5|.|TRBV10-2|.
CASRQKGGSQETQYF
TGCGCCAGCAGGCAAAAGGGGGGGTCCCAAGAGACCCAGTACTTC
>TRBJ2-1|.|TRBV2|.
CATEENNEQFF
TGTGCCACCGAAGAAAACAATGAGCAGTTCTTC
>TRBJ2-5|.|TRBV6-2/TRBV6-3|few
CASSYVRETQYF
TGTGCCAGCAGTTACGTGAGGGAGACCCAGTACTTC
>TRBJ2-2|TRBD1|TRBV20-1|many
CSATRGRGTGELFF
TGCAGTGCTACGAGGGGGCGAGGTACCGGGGAGCTGTTTTTT
>TRBJ1-1|.|TRBV30|.
CAWIIWGHDTEAFF
TGTGCCTGGATAATCTGGGGGCATGACACTGAAGCTTTCTTT
>TRBJ2-4|TRBD2|TRBV11-3|few
CASSLRSGTGKNIQYF
TGTGCCAGCAGCTTAAGGAGCGGGACGGGAAAAAACATTCAGTACTTC
>TRBJ2-2|.|TRBV4-3|few
CASSQRALGGELFF
TGCGCCAGCAGCCAACGGGCCCTAGGTGGGGAGCTGTTTTTT
>TRBJ2-7|TRBD1|TRBV19|few
CASSQPSGTGRGEQYF
TGTGCCAGTAGTCAACCATCCGGGACAGGGCGCGGCGAGCAGTACTTC
>TRBJ1-2|.|TRBV7-3|.
CASSLSPFNYGYTF
TGTGCCAGCAGCTTAAGTCCGTTTAACTATGGCTACACCTTC
>TRBJ1-1|.|TRBV6-5|.
CASSYFADSHNTEAFF
TGTGCCAGCAGTTACTTTGCCGACAGCCATAACACTGAAGCTTTCTTT
>TRBJ2-5|.|TRBV15|.
CATSQTGIIQETQYF
TGTGCCACCAGCCAAACCGGGATTATTCAGGAGACCCAGTACTTC
>TRBJ2-5|TRBD2|TRBV7-2|many
CASSLLAGVETQYF
TGTGCCAGCAGCTTACTAGCGGGAGTAGAGACCCAGTACTTC
>TRBJ2-7|.|TRBV29-1|many
CSVVSLGADYEQYF
TGCAGCGTTGTGAGTCTGGGGGCAGACTACGAGCAGTACTTC
>TRBJ2-1|TRBD1|TRBV24-1|.
CATSDIPGQYNEQFF
TGTGCCACCAGTGATATACCGGGACAGTACAATGAGCAGTTCTTC
>TRBJ2-4|.|TRBV7-9|.
CASSLVLNIQYF
TGTGCCAGCAGCTTAGTTCTGAACATTCAGTACTTC
>TRBJ2-2|TRBD2|TRBV9|few
CASSVTSGGPGELFF
TGTGCCAGCAGCGTAACTAGCGGGGGGCCCGGGGAGCTGTTTTTT
>TRBJ2-3|.|TRBV7-2|few
CASSLGSYTQYF
TGTGCCAGCAGCTTAGGTTCATATACGCAGTATTTT
>TRBJ2-7|.|TRBV20-1|few
CSARGTRSYEQYF
TGCAGTGCTAGAGGGACACGCTCCTACGAGCAGTACTTC
>TRBJ1-1|.|TRBV6-1|.
CASRGGGLSTEAFF
TGTGCCAGCAGGGGTGGGGGATTATCCACTGAAGCTTTCTTT
>TRBJ2-5|TRBD2|TRBV27|many
CASAGLAAGETQYF
TGTGCCAGCGCAGGACTAGCGGCAGGAGAGACCCAGTACTTC
>TRBJ1-2|TRBD1|TRBV7-9|.
CASSLGDRGGGYTF
TGTGCCAGCAGCTTAGGGGACAGAGGCGGCGGCTACACCTTC
>TRBJ2-6|TRBD1|TRBV4-2|few
CASSQDQTGSGANVLTF
TGTGCCAGCAGCCAAGACCAGACAGGGAGTGGGGCCAACGTCCTGACTTTC
>TRBJ2-6|.|TRBV21-1|few
CASRLAMRQRHSGANVLTF
TGTGCCAGCAGACTTGCTATGAGACAGAGACACTCTGGGGCCAACGTCCTGACTTTC
>TRBJ2-1|.|TRBV30|.
CAWSALDEQFF
TGTGCCTGGAGCGCACTAGATGAGCAGTTCTTC
>TRBJ2-1|TRBD2|TRBV20-1|few
CSATSLAGAVNEQFF
TGCAGTGCTACCAGCCTAGCGGGCGCTGTAAATGAGCAGTTCTTC
>TRBJ2-5|.|TRBV20-1|.
CSARAGHSQETQYF
TGCAGTGCTAGGGCGGGACATAGCCAAGAGACCCAGTACTTC
>TRBJ2-7|.|TRBV4-2|many
CASSQDVHEYEQYF
TGTGCCAGCAGCCAAGATGTCCACGAATACGAGCAGTACTTC
>TRBJ2-1|.|TRBV5-1|.
CASSFLDGSGEQFF
TGCGCCAGCAGCTTCCTGGACGGCAGCGGCGAGCAGTTCTTC
>TRBJ2-1|TRBD2|TRBV20-1|few
CSAKVGGSDTYNEQFF
TGCAGTGCTAAAGTTGGCGGGAGCGACACCTACAATGAGCAGTTCTTC
>TRBJ2-2|.|TRBV12-3/TRBV12-4|many
CASSLQVNTGELFF
TGTGCCAGCAGTTTACAGGTTAACACCGGGGAGCTGTTTTTT
>TRBJ2-5|TRBD1|TRBV28|many
CASHTGTENQETQYF
TGTGCCAGCCATACCGGGACAGAGAACCAAGAGACCCAGTACTTC
>TRBJ2-2|.|TRBV5-7|.
CASSLVEGGVTGELFF
TGTGCCAGCAGCTTGGTCGAGGGGGGAGTGACCGGGGAGCTGTTTTTT
>TRBJ2-1|.|TRBV6-2/TRBV6-3|few
CASSYGSGTPSYNEQFF
TGTGCCAGCAGTTACGGGTCCGGGACTCCGTCCTACAATGAGCAGTTCTTC